Shown below are 30 T cell receptor beta chains from a single sample sequenced in a study of blood T cell repertoires in COVID-19. Clones were sequenced by immunoSEQ multiplex PCR, and TCRdb holds only the in-frame ones, with some missing. Found here are about 280,000 clones, roughly 85% of them singletons; the top ten hold roughly 4.7%. Sequences were obtained from PBMCs or T cells enriched from blood (not recorded which). Receptors originate from a man aged 35 to 55 who had been exposed to COVID-19.

The chain employs TRBV19 and TRBJ2-1, with 11 bases aligning to TRBD2. Germline V gene data show CDR1 as LNHDA and CDR2 as SQIVND (reference sequence). The CDR3 has 15 residues. V lost 1 base, J lost 7 bases, and 3 bases stayed unmatched. The CDR3 loop reads CASSIVGLADNEQFF. CDR3 sequence (DNA): TGTGCCAGTAGTATAGTGGGACTAGCGGATAATGAGCAGTTCTTC.

This clone appeared a few times. The chain couples TRBV9 to TRBJ2-7, with 10 nucleotides matching TRBD2. The germline V gene has CDR1 SGDLS and CDR2 YYNGEE. With V trimmed by 3 bases and J by 6 bases, 9 bases remained unmatched. CDR3 size: 15 residues. Here the CDR3 DNA reads TGTGCCAGCAGCGGAGGGACTAGCGCTTTTCTCGAGCAGTACTTC. Translated, it gives CASSGGTSAFLEQYF. Supplemented by reference TRBV9 and TRBJ2-7, the full variable domain reads DSGVTQTPKHLITATGQRVTLRCSPRSGDLSVYWYQQSLDQGLQFLIQYYNGEERAKGNILERFSAQQFPDLHSELNLSSLELGDSALYFCASSGGTSAFLEQYFGPGTRLTVT.

The gene calls are TRBV5-8 and TRBJ2-7; TRBD2 matches 9 bases. Germline V gene sequence: CDR1 SGHTS, CDR2 YDEGEE. The junction had 8 bases not matched to a gene; V was cut back by 0 bases and J by 10 bases. This CDR3 comprises 14 residues. The CDR3, as DNA: TGTGCCAGCAGCTTGGTCCTAGCGGGAAAAGTTCAGTACTTC. Translation: CASSLVLAGKVQYF.

V gene TRBV25-1 combines with J gene TRBJ2-3; no firm D call. CDR3 length: 15 amino acids. The V gene's germline CDR1 is MGHDK and CDR2 SYGVNS. Trimming took off 2 bases at V and 6 bases at J, with 15 bases between the two ends. As DNA, the CDR3 is TGTGCCAGCAGTGAAAGTGTTCTCGTTGGCGATACGCAGTATTTT. This translates into CASSESVLVGDTQYF.

The rearrangement joins TRBV7-2 to TRBJ2-3; D gene ambiguous. The CDR3 has 13 amino acids. Deletions cut 6 bases from V and 0 bases from J, with 7 bases between. Germline lookup yields CDR1 SGHTA and CDR2 FQGNSA. CDR3 coding DNA: TGTGCCAGCAGAGCCGCTAGCACAGATACGCAGTATTTT. Its protein product is CASRAASTDTQYF.

The genes are TRBV2 and TRBJ2-2; 8 positions agree with TRBD1. The CDR3 loop spans 15 amino acids. The germline gives CDR1 SNHLY, CDR2 FYNNEI. V lost 6 bases and J lost 2; bases outside the gene matches: 5. CDR3 nucleotides: TGTGCCAGCAGGGCCGGGACAGGTAACACCGGGGAGCTGTTTTTT. This gives the protein CASRAGTGNTGELFF. Using reference TRBV2 and TRBJ2-2 for the parts outside the CDR3, the full variable domain is EPEVTQTPSHQVTQMGQEVILRCVPISNHLYFYWYRQILGQKVEFLVSFYNNEISEKSEIFDDQFSVERPDGSNFTLKIRSTKLEDSAMYFCASRAGTGNTGELFFGEGSRLTVL.

The gene calls are TRBV5-1 and TRBJ2-1; TRBD1 agrees at 7 bases. The CDR3 extends over 15 amino acids. The germline gives CDR1 SGHRS, CDR2 YFSETQ. V lost 3 bases and J lost 10; bases outside the gene matches: 13. Written as DNA, the CDR3 is TGCGCCAGCAGCTGGAGACAGGGTGGGGCAGGGGAGCAGTTCTTC. It specifies CASSWRQGGAGEQFF.

This sequence joins TRBV25-1 and TRBJ2-7; 10 bases match TRBD2. The CDR3 is made up of 14 amino acids. Germline V lookup: CDR1 MGHDK, CDR2 SYGVNS. V lost 4 bases to trimming and J lost 1 base; unmatched junction nucleotides: 1. CDR3 amino acids: CASSGSGRSYEQYF. Written as DNA, the CDR3 is TGTGCCAGCAGTGGTAGCGGGAGGTCCTACGAGCAGTACTTC.

This clone appeared once. The rearrangement uses TRBV10-3 and TRBJ1-2, with D maybe TRBD1 (5 bases). The CDR3 runs 14 residues. V was trimmed by 5 bases and J by 1 base, leaving 11 bases between them. CDR1 is ENHRY and CDR2 is SYGVKD in the germline V gene. DNA of the CDR3: TGTGCCATCAGTCAGGGCGGGAGTAACTATGGCTACACCTTC. Translated, it gives CAISQGGSNYGYTF.

The chain links TRBV18 to TRBJ1-6; 9 bases are shared with TRBD1. V was pared by 2 bases and J by 7 bases, with 0 bases of the junction left unmatched. This CDR3 is 14 amino acids long. Germline V gives CDR1 KGHSH, CDR2 LQKENI. CDR3 DNA: TGTGCCAGCTCACCAGGGACAGGGAATTCACCCCTCCACTTT. It is translated as CASSPGTGNSPLHF.

The genes are TRBV14 and TRBJ2-1, with 7 positions matching TRBD2. CDR3 length equals 18 residues. Germline CDR1 SGHDN, CDR2 FVKESK. J was trimmed by 2 bases and V by 2 bases; bases with no gene match: 12. CDR3 loop: CASSQRLAAERAYNEQFF. CDR3 sequence (DNA): TGTGCCAGCAGCCAACGGCTAGCGGCCGAAAGGGCCTACAATGAGCAGTTCTTC.

The J gene is TRBJ2-3, the V gene TRBV6-5; D unresolved. The germline CDR1 and CDR2 sequences are MNHEY and SVGAGI. V lost 2 bases, J lost 4 bases, and 7 bases lay in between. This CDR3 spans 13 amino acids. CDR3 residues: CASSYMASDTQYF. DNA of the CDR3: TGTGCCAGCAGTTACATGGCATCAGATACGCAGTATTTT.

The rearrangement links TRBV5-4 to TRBJ1-2, with TRBD1 matching 9 bases. Germline CDR1 reads SGHNT; CDR2 reads YYREEE (reference sequence). The CDR3 runs 14 residues. V lost 3 bases to trimming and J lost 3 bases; unmatched junction nucleotides: 3. In DNA, the CDR3 is TGTGCCAGCAGCTGGACAGGGGTGGACTATGGCTACACCTTC. It translates to CASSWTGVDYGYTF.

This clone was found once. An end of the junction differs from the germline gene, which may be a read error. The V call is TRBV29-1, the J call TRBJ1-2; D gene ambiguous. Germline V lookup: CDR1 SQVTM, CDR2 ANQGSEA. The CDR3 extends over 10 amino acids. In nucleotides, the CDR3 is TGCAGCGTTGAGGTAGACGAGCACTACTTC. Translated, it gives CSVEVDEHYF.

The chain uses TRBV30 and TRBJ1-4; weak D call: TRBD1 (6 bases). V shed 4 bases and J shed 6 bases, with 15 bases lying between them. This CDR3 has 14 amino acids. Germline CDR1 GTSNPN, CDR2 SVGIG (reference sequence). CDR3 coding DNA: TGTGCCTGGAACCGAGACAGGCTTTATGAAAAACTGTTTTTT. Amino acids: CAWNRDRLYEKLFF.

The V gene is TRBV7-9, the J gene TRBJ1-4, with D maybe TRBD1 (5 bases). The CDR3 sequence is 12 residues long. In germline, CDR1 is SEHNR, CDR2 FQNEAQ (reference sequence). Trimming took off 5 bases at V and 10 bases at J, with 11 bases between the two ends. This CDR3 reads CASSRAQGKLFF. Written as DNA, the CDR3 is TGTGCCAGCAGCCGGGCCCAGGGAAAACTGTTTTTT.

The chain uses TRBV30 and TRBJ2-3; 11 bases fit TRBD2. V was pared by 5 bases and J by 2 bases, with 12 bases of the junction left unmatched. Germline V gene lookup returns CDR1 GTSNPN and CDR2 SVGIG (reference sequence). The length of the CDR3 is 17 residues. The CDR3 DNA sequence: TGTGCCTGGGGCACTAGCGGGAGACCCCGTATCACAGATACGCAGTATTTT. Translating gives CAWGTSGRPRITDTQYF.

The rearrangement joins TRBV4-1 to TRBJ2-6; 7 nucleotides agree with TRBD1. The germline gives CDR1 MGHRA, CDR2 YSYEKL. The CDR3 runs 17 residues. The junction had 3 bases not matched to a gene; V was cut back by 1 base and J by 0 bases. CDR3 sequence: CASSQGDRYSGANVLTF. In nucleotides, the CDR3 is TGCGCCAGCAGCCAAGGGGACAGATACTCTGGGGCCAACGTCCTGACTTTC.

J is TRBJ2-5 and V is TRBV2, with D possibly matching TRBD2 (5 bases). V lost 4 bases and J lost 5, with 11 bases in between. Germline CDR1 reads SNHLY; CDR2 reads FYNNEI. The CDR3 extends over 13 amino acids. The CDR3 sequence is CASSGVPGETQYF. CDR3 sequence (DNA): TGTGCCAGCAGTGGGGTCCCGGGGGAGACCCAGTACTTC. The variable domain in full, completed from reference TRBV2 and TRBJ2-5, reads EPEVTQTPSHQVTQMGQEVILRCVPISNHLYFYWYRQILGQKVEFLVSFYNNEISEKSEIFDDQFSVERPDGSNFTLKIRSTKLEDSAMYFCASSGVPGETQYFGPGTRLLVL.

J is TRBJ1-1 and V is TRBV12-3 or TRBV12-4; TRBD1 is a possible D gene (6 bases). This CDR3 is 13 amino acids long. Trimming stripped 10 bases from V and 8 bases from J, with 20 bases between. Here the CDR3 reads CATTADRGTEAFF. The DNA of the CDR3 is TGTGCCACCACTGCGGACAGAGGCACCGAAGCTTTCTTT.

The chain joins TRBV12-3 or TRBV12-4 to TRBJ2-1; D is unclear. V lost 1 base to trimming and J lost 7 bases, with 8 bases between them. The CDR3 runs to 13 residues. CDR3 sequence: CASSLVGPNEQFF. The CDR3 DNA is TGTGCCAGCAGTTTAGTTGGGCCAAATGAGCAGTTCTTC.

The V and J genes are TRBV5-4 and TRBJ2-7, with TRBD2 identical over 7 bases. The germline CDR1 and CDR2 sequences are SGHNT and YYREEE (reference sequence). This CDR3 has 14 amino acids. The V segment lost 4 bases and the J segment 3 bases; nucleotides outside the gene matches: 7. The CDR3 region has the DNA TGTGCCAGCAGCCCCTGGGGGGGAGTCTACGAGCAGTACTTC. Translated, it gives CASSPWGGVYEQYF.

V gene TRBV6-5 combines with J gene TRBJ1-4, with a weak D call TRBD1 (5 bases). V lost 6 bases and J lost 4, with 6 bases in between. The CDR3 spans 12 residues. The germline gives CDR1 MNHEY, CDR2 SVGAGI. CDR3 amino acids: CASRGVNEKLFF. The CDR3, as DNA: TGTGCCAGCAGAGGGGTTAATGAAAAACTGTTTTTT.

This chain uses TRBV14 with TRBJ2-7, with TRBD2 as a possible D gene (6 bases). The CDR3 spans 16 residues. Germline assignment: CDR1 SGHDN and CDR2 FVKESK. The ends were cut back, 2 bases at V and 0 bases at J, with 14 bases in the middle. CDR3 residues: CASSQKARGSSYEQYF. CDR3 sequence (DNA): TGTGCCAGCAGCCAAAAAGCCCGGGGGAGCTCCTACGAGCAGTACTTC.

The chain combines TRBV11-2 with TRBJ2-3; TRBD2 matches 11 bases. The CDR3 runs 19 residues. Germline-derived CDR1 and CDR2 are SGHAT and FQNNGV. With 5 bases clipped from V and 1 base from J, the junction kept 14 bases outside the gene matches. CDR3 residues: CASSPYREQLAGGTDTQYF. The CDR3 DNA reads as TGTGCCAGCAGCCCCTACAGGGAGCAACTAGCGGGAGGCACAGATACGCAGTATTTT.

The chain recombines TRBV19 with TRBJ2-7, with D perhaps matching TRBD1 (6 bases). Germline lookup yields CDR1 LNHDA and CDR2 SQIVND (reference sequence). V shed 6 bases and J shed 9 bases, with 24 bases lying between them. This CDR3 is built from 15 residues. DNA for the CDR3: TGTGCCAGTAGCTTCCGGGACACCTCTACGATTTGGCAGTACTTC. This encodes CASSFRDTSTIWQYF.

The chain carries TRBV5-1 and TRBJ1-6, with 10 bases identical to TRBD1. The germline CDR1 and CDR2 sequences are SGHRS and YFSETQ. J lost 10 bases, V lost 4 bases, and 8 bases had no gene match. The CDR3 extends over 15 amino acids. CDR3 loop: CASSGDRGRGSPLHF. The CDR3 nucleotides read TGCGCCAGCAGCGGTGACAGGGGGCGAGGCTCACCCCTCCACTTT.

J is TRBJ2-1 and V is TRBV12-3 or TRBV12-4; no definite D call. CDR3 length: 12 amino acids. V dropped 6 bases and J dropped 9 bases, with 12 bases sitting between them. CDR3 loop: CASSPPLSEQFF. The CDR3 bases are TGTGCCAGCAGCCCCCCCCTAAGTGAGCAGTTCTTC.

The gene calls are TRBV7-2 and TRBJ1-2; D is undetermined. The CDR3 has 12 amino acids. Trimming shortened V by 2 bases and J by 5 bases, and 6 bases separated the two germline ends. Germline CDR1 and CDR2: SGHTA and FQGNSA. The CDR3 DNA reads as TGTGCCAGCAGCTTAACCGGGTATGGCTACACCTTC. This encodes CASSLTGYGYTF.

The rearrangement uses TRBV12-3 or TRBV12-4 and TRBJ2-7; possible D gene TRBD1, 5 bases. There are 11 residues in the CDR3. V was pared by 9 bases and J by 6 bases, with 12 bases between. The CDR3 protein is CASKTGAEQYF. The CDR3 DNA follows: TGTGCCAGTAAAACAGGCGCCGAGCAGTACTTC.